This T cell receptor beta chain is drawn from a study of identifying expanded T cells in peripheral blood (dated by TCRdb to about 2019). In the study overall: Technical replicates were generated by sequencing separate aliquots of the same genomic DNA pool, with four replicates compared pairwise.

Points on this clone: The antigen it binds to is not known. No much larger clone exists at a distance of one base, and base qualities are not known.

The trim is 3 bases for V and 10 bases for J, with a gap of 16 bases between the germline ends. The CDR3 sequence holds 15 residues, the cysteine and phenylalanine included. Only the CDR3 DNA stays, 45 bases, in frame from base 1. In the germline V gene, CDR1 corresponds to SGHTA and CDR2 to FQGNSA. General findings and caveats noted by the study authors: The beta-binomial model significantly reduced the number of clones called differentially abundant and the false-positive rate across all healthy-donor time intervals. The authors expected that over much longer intervals, such as months to years, biological variance in healthy repertoires might increase even further. The binomial model flagged approximately 1.2 differentially abundant clones between technical replicates but 15 to 17 over around 2 weeks and 19 to 20 over around four weeks. Variance in clone template counts between approximately two-week samples significantly increased with total template count across all healthy donors.

The immunoSEQ Assay, which uses bias-controlled multiplex PCR amplification of genomic DNA, was used to profile TCRbeta CDR3 regions. As for the authors' bioinformatics: The absolute abundance of each unique TCRbeta CDR3 region was quantified after sequences were collapsed and filtered. Differential abundance was assessed using a binomial (Fisher-equivalent) model and a beta-binomial model in which time-dependent variance fitted from healthy donors was added. Clones with fewer than 5 combined templates were removed, and a clone was called differentially abundant if the clone's Benjamini-Hochberg FDR was below 0.01. In the beta-binomial model, variance was expressed as a function of the total template count across the two samples, in the form v = (b*log(k)+a)^2. Not all clones reach the TCRdb copy of this immuneACCESS table, which keeps in-frame sequences only. Checked studies attribute under half of the gap to unresolved V genes and leave the rest unexplained. The V and J calls and the clone size are those of that table, but D and trimming were determined from the DNA. This sample has roughly 100,000 clones in its table, and around 88% of those were observed once. The top ten constitute roughly an eighth of the sample.

No immune events such as infections were documented for the healthy donors during the collection period. Healthy-donor blood repertoires served as a training cohort to calibrate time-dependent variance in a beta-binomial model of T-cell clone differential abundance. There were around 10 healthy donors in the training cohort, of whom 3 were female and 7 were male. The donors were between roughly 25 and 70 years old, with an average age of approximately 45 years. Whole blood, obtained from a commercial supplier, was collected from each healthy donor at three time points spaced approximately two weeks apart. For immunosequencing, genomic DNA was extracted from whole blood that had not been sorted.

The chain is made from TRBV7-2 and TRBJ1-6; a tentative D call is TRBD1 (6 bases match). The sequence was obtained from a person between 18 and 70 years old in good health. Sequencing was done on a sample of blood. The nucleotide sequence is given as TGTGCCAGCAGCTTGGGGTGGGGGGCGGAATCACCCCTCCACTTT. Its protein reads: CASSLGWGAESPLHF.